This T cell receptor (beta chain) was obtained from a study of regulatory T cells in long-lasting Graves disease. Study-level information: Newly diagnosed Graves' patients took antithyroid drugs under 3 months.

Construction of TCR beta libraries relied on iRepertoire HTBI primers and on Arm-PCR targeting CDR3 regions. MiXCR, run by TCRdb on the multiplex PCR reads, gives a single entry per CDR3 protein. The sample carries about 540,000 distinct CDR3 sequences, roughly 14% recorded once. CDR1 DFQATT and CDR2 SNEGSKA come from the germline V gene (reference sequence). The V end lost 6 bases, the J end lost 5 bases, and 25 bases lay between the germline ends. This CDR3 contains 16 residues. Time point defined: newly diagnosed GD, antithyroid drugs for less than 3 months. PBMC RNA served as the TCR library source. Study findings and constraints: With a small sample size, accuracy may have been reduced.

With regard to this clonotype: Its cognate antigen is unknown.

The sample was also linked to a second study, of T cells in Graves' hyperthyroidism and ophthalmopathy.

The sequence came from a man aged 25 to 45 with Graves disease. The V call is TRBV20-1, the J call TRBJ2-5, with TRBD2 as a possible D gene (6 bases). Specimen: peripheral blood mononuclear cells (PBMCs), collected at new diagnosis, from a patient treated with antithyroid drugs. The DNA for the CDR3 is TGCAGTGCGGGCGGGACGTTAGGAGTGAGAAGGGAGACCCAGTACTTC. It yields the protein CSAGGTLGVRRETQYF.